These 23 T cell receptor beta chains originate from one sample sequenced in a study of cytomegalovirus exposure and HLA in healthy donors. A multiplex PCR was run with 60 Vbeta primers and 13 Jbeta primers. Sequencing used immunoSEQ multiplex PCR; TCRdb keeps in-frame clones, though not all of them. The sample data list roughly 120,000 clones. Sample: PBMCs. These receptors were obtained from a man between 18 and 35 years old in good health and CMV-seronegative.

The chain uses TRBV10-1 and TRBJ2-7; D gene unclear. V lost 8 bases and J lost 7, with 15 bases in between. This CDR3 contains 12 residues. The germline V gene has CDR1 WNHNN and CDR2 SYGVQD (reference sequence). As DNA, the CDR3 is TGCGCCAGCGGCGACTCTCTACGAGAGCAGTACTTC. The encoded protein is CASGDSLREQYF.

CDR3 loop: CAISEGARGYTF. CDR3 nucleotides: TGTGCCATCAGTGAGGGGGCGCGTGGCTACACCTTC. The chain is built from TRBV10-3 and TRBJ1-2; D possibly corresponds to TRBD1 (5 bases). Germline V gives CDR1 ENHRY, CDR2 SYGVKD. Between the trimmed V and J ends, which lost 2 bases and 7 bases, there was a span of 8 bases. The CDR3 totals 12 residues.

The genes are TRBV4-1 and TRBJ2-7; 7 nucleotides match TRBD1. The germline V gene has CDR1 MGHRA and CDR2 YSYEKL. V was pared by 2 bases and J by 3 bases, with 4 bases of the junction left unmatched. The CDR3 sequence is 14 residues long. The CDR3 sequence: CASSQYRDSYEQYF. CDR3 sequence (DNA): TGCGCCAGCAGCCAATACCGGGACAGCTACGAGCAGTACTTC.

The chain carries TRBV4-2 and TRBJ1-2, with 7 bases that match TRBD1. There are 16 residues in the CDR3. Unmatched junction bases numbered 14, after V lost 3 bases and J lost 7 bases. Looked up from germline, CDR1 is LGHNA and CDR2 is YNFKEQ. CDR3 amino acids: CASSQGEGARVGGYTF. In DNA form, the CDR3 reads TGTGCCAGCAGCCAGGGTGAGGGGGCGCGCGTCGGTGGCTACACCTTC.

The chain is built from TRBV11-2 and TRBJ1-2, with 8 bases lining up with TRBD1. The V gene end was trimmed by 5 bases and the J gene end by 2 bases; junction bases not matched to a gene: 13. Germline assignment: CDR1 SGHAT and CDR2 FQNNGV. CDR3 length equals 17 residues. The CDR3 DNA reads as TGTGCCAGCAGCGGAATCAGGGACCGGGACAGGAACTATGGCTACACCTTC. Its protein product is CASSGIRDRDRNYGYTF.

The chain couples TRBV6-5 to TRBJ2-7; 8 bases agree with TRBD1. With V trimmed by 0 bases and J by 3 bases, 4 bases remained unmatched. The CDR3 runs 15 residues. CDR1 is MNHEY and CDR2 is SVGAGI in the germline V gene. CDR3 coding DNA: TGTGCCAGCAGTTACTCACGGACAGGGAACTACGAGCAGTACTTC. Protein product: CASSYSRTGNYEQYF.

The chain is built from TRBV7-9 and TRBJ2-1, with 11 bases that match TRBD2. The CDR3 has 16 amino acids. V dropped 0 bases and J dropped 7; count of bases not matched to a gene: 5. Per germline, CDR1 SEHNR and CDR2 FQNEAQ (reference sequence). Here the CDR3 DNA reads TGTGCCAGCAGCTTAGCCCAGACTAGCGGGGCAAATGAGCAGTTCTTC. Its translation is CASSLAQTSGANEQFF. The full variable domain, its missing parts supplied by reference TRBV7-9 and TRBJ2-1, is DTGVSQNPRHKITKRGQNVTFRCDPISEHNRLYWYRQTLGQGPEFLTYFQNEAQLEKSRLLSDRFSAERPKGSFSTLEIQRTEQGDSAMYLCASSLAQTSGANEQFFGPGTRLTVL.

The chain carries TRBV18 and TRBJ2-2; D might be TRBD1 (6 bases). Trimming left V 4 bases short and J 3 bases short, with 18 bases between. CDR3 length equals 17 residues. Per germline, CDR1 KGHSH and CDR2 LQKENI. CDR3 nucleotides: TGTGCCAGCTCACTCCTACAGGGCATCAAGGACACCGGGGAGCTGTTTTTT. Its protein is CASSLLQGIKDTGELFF.

The genes are TRBV2 and TRBJ2-5; 10 bases are a match to TRBD2. Trimming removed 8 bases from V and 4 bases from J; junction bases left unmatched: 13. CDR1 and CDR2 (germline): SNHLY, FYNNEI. The length of the CDR3 is 16 residues. The chain's CDR3 is CASGASGGFLRETQYF. The DNA of the CDR3 is TGTGCCAGCGGGGCTAGCGGGGGATTCTTGCGAGAGACCCAGTACTTC.

The chain links TRBV4-1 to TRBJ2-5; a weak D match, TRBD1 (8 bases). Germline V gene sequence: CDR1 MGHRA, CDR2 YSYEKL. CDR3 length: 15 residues. The V end was cut by 1 base, the J end by 4 bases, with 13 bases between. Here the CDR3 DNA reads TGCGCCAGCAGCCAAGGACAGGGGAGGGGAGAGACCCAGTACTTC. As protein: CASSQGQGRGETQYF.

V usage is TRBV27 and J usage is TRBJ2-7; TRBD2 matches 13 bases. V shed 5 bases, J shed 12 bases, and the junction held 10 bases outside the gene matches. The germline gives CDR1 MNHEY, CDR2 SMNVEV (reference sequence). The CDR3 has 14 residues. The DNA of the CDR3 is TGTGCCAGCAGTCTGCGGACTAGCGGGGGTGCATGGTACTTC. Its translation: CASSLRTSGGAWYF.

This chain joins TRBV14 and TRBJ1-2; unclear D gene. The germline gives CDR1 SGHDN, CDR2 FVKESK. V lost 4 bases and J 7 bases, leaving 16 bases between the germline ends. CDR3 length equals 14 residues. Here the CDR3 DNA reads TGTGCCAGCAGCCCTCGCCGGGGAAGAGGTGGCTACACCTTC. It encodes CASSPRRGRGGYTF.

The chain combines TRBV4-1 with TRBJ1-2; D possibly corresponds to TRBD1 (6 bases). Germline CDR1 and CDR2: MGHRA and YSYEKL. Trimming cost V 5 bases and J 6 bases, with 16 bases left between them. The CDR3 contains 14 residues. CDR3 protein: CASSGLQGRDGYTF. In DNA form, the CDR3 reads TGCGCCAGCAGCGGGTTGCAGGGGCGAGATGGCTACACCTTC.

J is TRBJ2-3 and V is TRBV6-1, with a tentative D call TRBD1 (5 bases). Germline CDR1 and CDR2: MNHNS and SASEGT. This CDR3 has 16 residues. Trimming took off 2 bases at V and 4 bases at J, with 16 bases between the two ends. Here the CDR3 DNA reads TGTGCCAGCAGTGAAACAACCGTCCTCAGGGCAGATACGCAGTATTTT. It specifies CASSETTVLRADTQYF.

The rearrangement links TRBV2 to TRBJ2-5, with 11 bases matching TRBD2. The assigned J gene may be wrong: the sequence end matches TRBJ2-7 better. Germline V CDR1 and CDR2: SNHLY, FYNNEI. The CDR3 sequence is 14 residues long. CDR3 residues: CASRLTSGTYEQYF. DNA of the CDR3: TGTGCCAGCAGACTGACTAGCGGGACCTACGAGCAGTACTTC.

The chain combines TRBV25-1 with TRBJ2-3, with 7 bases identical to TRBD1. V lost 10 bases and J lost 0; bases outside the gene matches: 4. Germline CDR1 is MGHDK and CDR2 is SYGVNS. The CDR3 runs to 13 residues. CDR3 sequence reads: CATGTASTDTQYF. CDR3 nucleotide sequence: TGTGCCACTGGGACAGCTAGCACAGATACGCAGTATTTT. Filled out from reference TRBV25-1 and TRBJ2-3, the complete variable domain reads EADIYQTPRYLVIGTGKKITLECSQTMGHDKMYWYQQDPGMELHLIHYSYGVNSTEKGDLSSESTVSRIRTEHFPLTLESARPSHTSQYLCATGTASTDTQYFGPGTRLTVL.

CDR3 region: CASSLKGGTGGSEQYF. The CDR3 DNA is TGTGCCAGCAGCTTAAAGGGGGGGACAGGGGGATCCGAGCAGTACTTC. This chain connects TRBV7-9 to TRBJ2-7; TRBD1 aligns across 11 bases. This CDR3 is 16 amino acids long. Germline lookup yields CDR1 SEHNR and CDR2 FQNEAQ (reference sequence). V shed 2 bases and J 6 bases; nucleotides not matched to a gene: 9.

This chain links TRBV9 with TRBJ2-1; perhaps TRBD1 as D (7 bases). The length of the CDR3 is 14 residues. Between the trimmed V and J ends, which lost 8 bases and 5 bases, there was a span of 17 bases. The germline CDR1 and CDR2 sequences are SGDLS and YYNGEE. CDR3 region: CASEGQGGNNEQFF. CDR3 nucleotides: TGTGCCAGTGAGGGGCAGGGGGGAAACAATGAGCAGTTCTTC.

V gene TRBV5-1 combines with J gene TRBJ2-2; 11 positions match TRBD1. Looked up from germline, CDR1 is SGHRS and CDR2 is YFSETQ. V shed 2 bases and J 3 bases; nucleotides not matched to a gene: 3. The length of the CDR3 is 16 residues. CDR3 residues: CASSFGTGGYTGELFF. CDR3 bases: TGCGCCAGCAGCTTCGGGACAGGGGGTTACACCGGGGAGCTGTTTTTT.

The gene calls are TRBV5-1 and TRBJ2-5; D might be TRBD2 (6 bases). The V gene lost 2 bases and the J gene lost 2 bases, with 13 bases spanning the gap. The CDR3 is 15 residues long. The germline gives CDR1 SGHRS, CDR2 YFSETQ. The CDR3 region is CASSLAGDKQETQYF. Here the CDR3 DNA reads TGCGCCAGCAGCTTAGCGGGCGATAAACAAGAGACCCAGTACTTC.

The chain couples TRBV4-1 to TRBJ1-5; TRBD1 matches at 7 bases. The germline V gene encodes CDR1 MGHRA and CDR2 YSYEKL. The CDR3 is made up of 15 amino acids. V lost 6 bases to trimming and J lost 0 bases; unmatched junction nucleotides: 5. The CDR3 sequence: CASRPTGDSNQPQHF. CDR3 coding DNA: TGCGCCAGCAGACCCACAGGGGATAGCAATCAGCCCCAGCATTTT.

The chain has TRBV9 and TRBJ2-2, with 12 bases fitting TRBD2. Losses at the gene ends were 4 bases for V and 5 bases for J; bases not matched to a gene: 3. Germline CDR1 and CDR2: SGDLS and YYNGEE. The CDR3 is 15 residues long. The chain's CDR3 is CASSSSGGATGELFF. CDR3 sequence (DNA): TGTGCCAGCAGCTCTAGCGGGGGGGCAACCGGGGAGCTGTTTTTT.

The chain uses TRBV10-1 and TRBJ1-1, with TRBD1 identical over 7 bases. The CDR3 consists of 13 residues. The V segment lost 4 bases and the J segment 1 base; nucleotides outside the gene matches: 0. Looked up from germline, CDR1 is WNHNN and CDR2 is SYGVQD (reference sequence). The DNA for the CDR3 is TGCGCCAGCAGTGGACAGGGGAACACTGAAGCTTTCTTT. This sequence encodes CASSGQGNTEAFF.